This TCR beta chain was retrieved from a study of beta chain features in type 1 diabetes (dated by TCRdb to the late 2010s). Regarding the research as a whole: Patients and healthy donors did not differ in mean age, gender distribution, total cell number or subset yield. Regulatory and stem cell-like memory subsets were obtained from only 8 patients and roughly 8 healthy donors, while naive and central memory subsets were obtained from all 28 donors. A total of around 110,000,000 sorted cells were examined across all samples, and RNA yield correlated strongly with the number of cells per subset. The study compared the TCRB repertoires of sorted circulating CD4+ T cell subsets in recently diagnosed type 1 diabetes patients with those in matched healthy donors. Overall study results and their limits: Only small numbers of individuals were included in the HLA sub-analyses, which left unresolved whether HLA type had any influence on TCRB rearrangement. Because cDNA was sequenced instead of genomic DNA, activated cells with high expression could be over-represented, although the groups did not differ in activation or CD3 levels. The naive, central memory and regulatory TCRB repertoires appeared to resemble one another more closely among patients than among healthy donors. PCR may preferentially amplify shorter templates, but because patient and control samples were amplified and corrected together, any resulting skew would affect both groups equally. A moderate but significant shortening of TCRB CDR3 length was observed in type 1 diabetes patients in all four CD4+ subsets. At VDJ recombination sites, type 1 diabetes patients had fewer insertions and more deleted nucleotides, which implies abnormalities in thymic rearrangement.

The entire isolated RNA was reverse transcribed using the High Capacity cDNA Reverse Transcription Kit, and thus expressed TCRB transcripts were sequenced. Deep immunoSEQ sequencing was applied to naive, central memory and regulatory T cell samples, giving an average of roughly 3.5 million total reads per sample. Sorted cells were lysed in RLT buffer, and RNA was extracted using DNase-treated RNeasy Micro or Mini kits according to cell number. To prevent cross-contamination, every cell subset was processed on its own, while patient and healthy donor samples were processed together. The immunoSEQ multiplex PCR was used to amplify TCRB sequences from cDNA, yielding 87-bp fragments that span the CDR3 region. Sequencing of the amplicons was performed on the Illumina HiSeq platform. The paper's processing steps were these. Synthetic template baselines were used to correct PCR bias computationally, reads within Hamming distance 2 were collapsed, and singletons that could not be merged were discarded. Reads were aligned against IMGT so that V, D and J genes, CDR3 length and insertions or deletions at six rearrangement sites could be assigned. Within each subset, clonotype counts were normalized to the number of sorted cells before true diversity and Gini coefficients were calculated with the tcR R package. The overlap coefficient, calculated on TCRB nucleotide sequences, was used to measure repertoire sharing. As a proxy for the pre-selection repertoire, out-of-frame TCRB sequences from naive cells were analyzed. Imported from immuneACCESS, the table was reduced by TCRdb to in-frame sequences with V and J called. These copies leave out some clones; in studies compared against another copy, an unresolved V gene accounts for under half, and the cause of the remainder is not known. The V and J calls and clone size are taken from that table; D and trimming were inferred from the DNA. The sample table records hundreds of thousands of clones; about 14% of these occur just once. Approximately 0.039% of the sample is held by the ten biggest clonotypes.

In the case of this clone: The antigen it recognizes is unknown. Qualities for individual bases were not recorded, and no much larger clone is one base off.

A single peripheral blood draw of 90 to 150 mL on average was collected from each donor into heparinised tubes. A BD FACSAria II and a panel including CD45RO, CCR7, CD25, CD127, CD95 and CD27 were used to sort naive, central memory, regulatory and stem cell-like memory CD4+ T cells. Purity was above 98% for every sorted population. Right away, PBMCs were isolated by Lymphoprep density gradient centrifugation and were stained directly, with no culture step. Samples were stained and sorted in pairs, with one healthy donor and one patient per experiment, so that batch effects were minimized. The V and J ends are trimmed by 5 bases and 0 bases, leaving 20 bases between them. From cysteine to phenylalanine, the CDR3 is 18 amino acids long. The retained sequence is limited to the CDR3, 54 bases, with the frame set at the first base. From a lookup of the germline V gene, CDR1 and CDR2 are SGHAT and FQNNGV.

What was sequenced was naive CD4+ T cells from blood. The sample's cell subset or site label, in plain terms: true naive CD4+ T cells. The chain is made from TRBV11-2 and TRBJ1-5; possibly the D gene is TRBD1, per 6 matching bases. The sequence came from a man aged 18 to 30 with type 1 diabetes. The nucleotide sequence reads TGTGCCAGCAGCATGCTCCGGGGGGCGGGGAATAGCAATCAGCCCCAGCATTTT. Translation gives CASSMLRGAGNSNQPQHF. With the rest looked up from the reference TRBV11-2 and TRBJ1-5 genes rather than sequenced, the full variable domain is EAGVAQSPRYKIIEKRQSVAFWCNPISGHATLYWYQQILGQGPKLLIQFQNNGVVDDSQLPKDRFSAERLKGVDSTLKIQPAKLEDSAVYLCASSMLRGAGNSNQPQHFGDGTRLSIL.